This TCR beta chain comes out of a study of low-dose radiotherapy and immunotherapy resistance in tumors. Study at large: A dose of 1 Gy per fraction every two weeks went to Cohort 2, totaling 13 Gy over 26 weeks.

TRAV- and TRBV-specific primers primed first-strand cDNA, covering alpha and beta chains. TCR amplification ran 15 to 20 PCR cycles using constant-region and V-primer adapter primers. The mRNA which had been isolated was amplified by in vitro transcription. TCRdb re-called the reads with MiXCR, one entry per CDR3 protein. The sample yields tens of thousands of distinct CDR3 sequences, 9.4% seen once. Specified time point: before trial treatment. The CDR3 extends over 13 amino acids. Germline CDR1 MNHEY, CDR2 SVGEGT. V lost 5 bases to trimming and J lost 4 bases; unmatched junction nucleotides: 4. The TCR originated in a male donor with prostate cancer. Sequencing was performed on PBMCs, taken before treatment. The chain is built from TRBV6-2 or TRBV6-3 and TRBJ2-7; 8 nucleotides match TRBD1. The CDR3 here is CASSVTGGYEQYF. The CDR3 region has the DNA TGTGCCAGCAGTGTAACAGGGGGATACGAGCAGTACTTC.